This T cell receptor beta chain was obtained from a study of blood T cells in healthy people across ages. This clonotype was observed a handful of times. The CDR3 runs 13 residues. Germline CDR1 reads DFQATT; CDR2 reads SNEGSKA (reference sequence). V was trimmed by 8 bases and J by 1 base, leaving 13 bases between them. Alongside a J-beta primer mix, a sample-barcoded 5' primer served in a second PCR lasting roughly 7 to 12 cycles. TCRdb analysed the 5' RACE reads with MiXCR anew, one entry per CDR3 protein. The table includes some 760,000 distinct CDR3 sequences, roughly 25% detected once. These data were likewise used in another study, on T cells of mothers and their children.

V usage is TRBV20-1 and J usage is TRBJ2-3; D remains ambiguous. Sequenced material: blood. The clonotype was recovered from a boy aged 10-17 years in good health. CDR3 DNA: TGCAGTTTTGCCTACACTGGCACAGATACGCAGTATTTT. Translated, it gives CSFAYTGTDTQYF.